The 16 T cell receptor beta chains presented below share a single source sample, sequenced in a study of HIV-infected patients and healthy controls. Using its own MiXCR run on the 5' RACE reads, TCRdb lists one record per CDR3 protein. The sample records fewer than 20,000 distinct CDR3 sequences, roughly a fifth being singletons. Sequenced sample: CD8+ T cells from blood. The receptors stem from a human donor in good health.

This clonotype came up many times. The CDR3 nucleotides are TGTGCCAGCAGCGTAGGGGGGCTTGGCGGAGATACGCAGTATTTT. Translated: CASSVGGLGGDTQYF. The chain carries TRBV9 and TRBJ2-3; D is possibly TRBD1 (6 bases). CDR1 is SGDLS and CDR2 is YYNGEE in the germline V gene. The V end lost 0 bases, the J end lost 5 bases, and 13 bases lay between the germline ends. This CDR3 contains 15 residues.

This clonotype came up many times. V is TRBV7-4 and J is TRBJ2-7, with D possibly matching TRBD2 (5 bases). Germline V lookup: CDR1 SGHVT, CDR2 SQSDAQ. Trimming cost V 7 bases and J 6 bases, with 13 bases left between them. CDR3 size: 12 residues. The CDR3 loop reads CASTRGFGEQYF. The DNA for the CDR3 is TGTGCCAGCACCCGAGGGTTTGGCGAGCAGTACTTC.

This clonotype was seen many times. The CDR3: CASSSRLAGGSLADTQYF. The CDR3 DNA reads TGTGCCAGCAGCTCACGACTAGCGGGGGGGAGTTTAGCAGATACGCAGTATTTT. The chain uses TRBV11-2 and TRBJ2-3, with 14 positions matching TRBD2. J lost 4 bases, V lost 4 bases, and 10 bases had no gene match. The length of the CDR3 is 18 residues. Germline CDR1 and CDR2: SGHAT and FQNNGV.

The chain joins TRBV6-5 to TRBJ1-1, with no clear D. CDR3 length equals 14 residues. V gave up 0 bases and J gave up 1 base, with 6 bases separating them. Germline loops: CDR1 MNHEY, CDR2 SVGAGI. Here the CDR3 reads CASSYSGTNTEAFF. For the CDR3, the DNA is TGTGCCAGCAGTTACTCTGGCACGAACACTGAAGCTTTCTTT.

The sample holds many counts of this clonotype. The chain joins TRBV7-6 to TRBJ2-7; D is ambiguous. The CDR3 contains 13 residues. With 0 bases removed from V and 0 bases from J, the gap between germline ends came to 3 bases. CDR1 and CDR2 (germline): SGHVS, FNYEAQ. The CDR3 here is CASSLASSYEQYF. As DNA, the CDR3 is TGTGCCAGCAGCTTAGCGAGCTCCTACGAGCAGTACTTC.

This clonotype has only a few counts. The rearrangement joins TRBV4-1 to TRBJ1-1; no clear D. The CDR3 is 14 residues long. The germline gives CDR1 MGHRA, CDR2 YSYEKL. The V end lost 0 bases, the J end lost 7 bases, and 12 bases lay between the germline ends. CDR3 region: CASSQDSSGSEAFF. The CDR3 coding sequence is TGCGCCAGCAGCCAAGATTCCAGTGGCAGTGAAGCTTTCTTT.

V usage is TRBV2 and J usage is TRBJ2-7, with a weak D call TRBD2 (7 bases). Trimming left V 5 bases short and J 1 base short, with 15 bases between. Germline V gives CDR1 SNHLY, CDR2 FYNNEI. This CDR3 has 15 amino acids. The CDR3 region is CASSREGGISYEQYF. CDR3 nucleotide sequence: TGTGCCAGCAGTCGTGAGGGGGGGATATCCTACGAGCAGTACTTC.

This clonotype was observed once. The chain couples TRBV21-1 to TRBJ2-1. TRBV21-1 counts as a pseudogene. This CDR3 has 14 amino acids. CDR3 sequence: CASTGVLYYNEQFF. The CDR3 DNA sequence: TGTGCCAGCACCGGAGTTTTATACTACAATGAGCAGTTCTTC.

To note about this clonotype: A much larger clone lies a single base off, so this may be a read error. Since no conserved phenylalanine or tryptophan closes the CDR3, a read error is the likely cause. CDR3: CASSQAPTESYGYTL. CDR3 bases: TGCGCCAGCAGCCAAGCCCCGACGGAAAGCTATGGCTACACCCTC. The rearrangement joins TRBV4-1 to TRBJ1-2; D gene uncertain. The germline gives CDR1 MGHRA, CDR2 YSYEKL. V was pared by 1 base and J by 4 bases, with 13 bases between. This CDR3 contains 15 residues.

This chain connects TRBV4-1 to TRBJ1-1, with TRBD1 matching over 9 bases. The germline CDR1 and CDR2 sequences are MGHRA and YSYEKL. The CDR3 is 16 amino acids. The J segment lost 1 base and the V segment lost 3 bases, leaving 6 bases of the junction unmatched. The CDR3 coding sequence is TGCGCCAGCAGCCAGACAGGGGGGGTTGGGAACACTGAAGCTTTCTTT. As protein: CASSQTGGVGNTEAFF.

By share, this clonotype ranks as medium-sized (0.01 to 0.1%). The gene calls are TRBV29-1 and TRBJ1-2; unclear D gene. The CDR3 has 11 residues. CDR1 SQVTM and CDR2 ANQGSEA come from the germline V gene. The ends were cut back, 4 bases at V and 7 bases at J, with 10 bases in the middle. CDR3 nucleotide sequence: TGCAGCGTTGCTGACACGAGTGGCTACACCTTC. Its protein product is CSVADTSGYTF.

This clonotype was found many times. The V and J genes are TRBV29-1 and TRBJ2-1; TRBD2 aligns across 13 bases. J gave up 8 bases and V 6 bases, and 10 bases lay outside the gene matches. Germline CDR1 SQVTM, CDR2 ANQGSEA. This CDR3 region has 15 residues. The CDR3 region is CSVHALAGGPDEQFF. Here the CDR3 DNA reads TGCAGCGTGCACGCACTAGCGGGAGGGCCTGATGAGCAGTTCTTC.

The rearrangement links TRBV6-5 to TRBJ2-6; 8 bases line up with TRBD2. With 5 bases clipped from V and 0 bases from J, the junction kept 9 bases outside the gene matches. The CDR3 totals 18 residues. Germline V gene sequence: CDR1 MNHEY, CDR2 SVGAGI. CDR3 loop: CASSPGVAGYSGANVLTF. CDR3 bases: TGTGCCAGCAGTCCCGGGGTAGCGGGGTACTCTGGGGCCAACGTCCTGACTTTC.

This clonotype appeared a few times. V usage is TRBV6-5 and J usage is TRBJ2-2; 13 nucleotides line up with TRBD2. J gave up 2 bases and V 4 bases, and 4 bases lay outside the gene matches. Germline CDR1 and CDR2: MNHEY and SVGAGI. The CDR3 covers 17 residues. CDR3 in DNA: TGTGCCAGCAGTTTGACTAGCGGGAGGCCCAACACCGGGGAGCTGTTTTTT. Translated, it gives CASSLTSGRPNTGELFF.

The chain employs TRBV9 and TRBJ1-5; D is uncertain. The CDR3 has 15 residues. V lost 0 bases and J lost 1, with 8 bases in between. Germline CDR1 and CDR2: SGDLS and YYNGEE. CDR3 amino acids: CASSVGMGSNQPQHF. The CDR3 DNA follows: TGTGCCAGCAGCGTAGGTATGGGCAGCAATCAGCCCCAGCATTTT. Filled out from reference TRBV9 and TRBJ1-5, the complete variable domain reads DSGVTQTPKHLITATGQRVTLRCSPRSGDLSVYWYQQSLDQGLQFLIQYYNGEERAKGNILERFSAQQFPDLHSELNLSSLELGDSALYFCASSVGMGSNQPQHFGDGTRLSIL.

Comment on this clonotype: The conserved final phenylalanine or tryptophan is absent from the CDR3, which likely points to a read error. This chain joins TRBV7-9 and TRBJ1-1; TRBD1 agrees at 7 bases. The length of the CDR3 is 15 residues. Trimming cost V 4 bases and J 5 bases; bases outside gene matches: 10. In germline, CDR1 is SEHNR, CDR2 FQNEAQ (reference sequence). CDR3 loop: CASSSRSGGWTEAFL. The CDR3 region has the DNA TGTGCCAGCAGCTCCCGGTCAGGGGGATGGACTGAAGCTTTCCTT.